The entry below gives a single TCR beta chain sequence along with its context. Its antigen remains unidentified. The data stem from a study of cytomegalovirus exposure and HLA in healthy donors. General study points: Within an earlier analysis, most TCR beta V segments proved productive either about 87% or about 30% of the time. Later analysis revealed greater clonal expansion in HLA-associated TCR beta chains than in equally common others. In a later analysis, at a false discovery rate of 0.05, roughly 16,000 TCR beta sequences matched HLA alleles.

This CDR3 has 17 residues. CDR1 and CDR2 (germline): MDHEN, SYDVKM. V was clipped by 3 bases and J by 0 bases, with 15 bases between them. PCR used 60 Vbeta primers and 13 Jbeta primers. Measured with immunoSEQ multiplex PCR; TCRdb has only the in-frame clones, and not every one. The sample has 150,000 to 180,000 clones, over 70% seen once. The chain joins TRBV28 to TRBJ1-3; D perhaps matches TRBD1 (5 bases). Sequenced input: PBMCs. This sequence originates from a man aged 30 to 45 in good health and CMV-seropositive. Written as DNA, the CDR3 is TGTGCCAGCAGTTTTTCTGGGGCGGCAGGCTCTGGAAACACCATATATTTT. The encoded protein is CASSFSGAAGSGNTIYF.